A single sample is the source of the 21 T cell receptor beta chains below, sequenced in a study of blood T cell repertoires in COVID-19. Clones were sequenced by immunoSEQ multiplex PCR, and TCRdb holds only the in-frame ones, with some missing. Of some 48,000 clones in the sample, 80% to 90% were seen once. The sequencing input was peripheral blood. These receptors originate from an elderly woman with acute or convalescent COVID-19.

The V and J genes are TRBV29-1 and TRBJ2-5; a possible D gene is TRBD1 (6 bases). Between the trimmed V and J ends, which lost 3 bases and 7 bases, there was a span of 15 bases. This CDR3 has 13 amino acids. Looked up from germline, CDR1 is SQVTM and CDR2 is ANQGSEA. As DNA, the CDR3 is TGCAGCGTTGAGGCAGGGGTGACCGGGACCCAGTACTTC. This encodes CSVEAGVTGTQYF.

A single count supports this clone. The V and J genes are TRBV4-1 and TRBJ1-5, with 9 bases lining up with TRBD1. The CDR3 is made up of 19 amino acids. V lost 0 bases to trimming and J lost 0 bases; unmatched junction nucleotides: 9. Germline values: CDR1 MGHRA, CDR2 YSYEKL. The CDR3: CASSQDQTGGLYSNQPQHF. DNA of the CDR3: TGCGCCAGCAGCCAAGATCAAACAGGGGGCTTATATAGCAATCAGCCCCAGCATTTT.

The CDR3 loop reads CASSLLSGDEQYF. Here the CDR3 DNA reads TGTGCCAGCAGCCTTCTATCGGGGGACGAGCAGTACTTC. The chain carries TRBV6-5 and TRBJ2-7; D perhaps matches TRBD2 (6 bases). The V and J ends lost 6 bases and 5 bases respectively, with 14 bases between them. The CDR3 covers 13 residues. CDR1 MNHEY and CDR2 SVGAGI come from the germline V gene.

This rearrangement joins TRBV11-2 to TRBJ1-2, with D possibly matching TRBD1 (6 bases). CDR1 and CDR2 from the germline V gene are SGHAT and FQNNGV. V lost 6 bases to trimming and J lost 7 bases, with 15 bases between them. The CDR3 extends over 13 amino acids. CDR3 sequence reads: CASRGPGDLGYTF. DNA of the CDR3: TGTGCCAGCAGGGGGCCAGGGGATCTTGGCTACACCTTC.

This chain connects TRBV6-4 to TRBJ2-1; 8 bases match TRBD2. The CDR3 totals 13 residues. The V gene end was trimmed by 4 bases and the J gene end by 9 bases; junction bases not matched to a gene: 5. Germline loops: CDR1 MRHNA, CDR2 SNTAGT. The CDR3 loop reads CASSAGLAGEQFF. CDR3 DNA: TGTGCCAGCAGTGCAGGTCTAGCGGGTGAGCAGTTCTTC.

The rearrangement joins TRBV9 to TRBJ1-2; a possible D gene is TRBD1 (6 bases). The V gene lost 0 bases and the J gene lost 4 bases, with 13 bases spanning the gap. This CDR3 spans 15 amino acids. Germline V gene sequence: CDR1 SGDLS, CDR2 YYNGEE. Here the CDR3 DNA reads TGTGCCAGCAGCGTAGAACAGGGTGATTCCTATGGCTACACCTTC. This encodes CASSVEQGDSYGYTF.

This sequence joins TRBV3-1 (or the pseudogene TRBV3-2) and TRBJ2-1; D perhaps matches TRBD1 (5 bases). V was pared by 3 bases and J by 3 bases, with 6 bases between. Germline V CDR1 and CDR2: LGHDT, YNNKEL (reference sequence). This CDR3 comprises 13 residues. CDR3 loop: CASSHDSYNEQFF. Here the CDR3 DNA reads TGTGCCAGCAGCCACGACAGCTACAATGAGCAGTTCTTC.

This clone was seen only once. V and J are TRBV5-1 and TRBJ1-4; 11 nucleotides agree with TRBD1. The CDR3 spans 14 residues. CDR1 and CDR2 from the germline V gene are SGHRS and YFSETQ. V lost 7 bases, J lost 8 bases, and 7 bases stayed unmatched. CDR3 sequence: CASGQGAPGEKLFF. The CDR3, as DNA: TGCGCCAGCGGACAGGGGGCCCCTGGAGAAAAACTGTTTTTT.

J is TRBJ1-2 and V is TRBV4-1, with 9 bases matching TRBD1. The J segment lost 8 bases and the V segment lost 4 bases, leaving 11 bases of the junction unmatched. Germline lookup yields CDR1 MGHRA and CDR2 YSYEKL. The CDR3 length is 15 residues. CDR3 amino acids: CASSPTDRGPRGYTF. The DNA for the CDR3 is TGCGCCAGCAGCCCCACGGACAGGGGACCTAGGGGCTACACCTTC.

J is TRBJ2-2 and V is TRBV5-1; 7 nucleotides match TRBD1. Trimming at V came to 4 bases and at J to 1 base, leaving 4 bases not matched to a gene. Per the germline V gene, CDR1 is SGHRS and CDR2 is YFSETQ. This CDR3 region has 15 residues. In DNA, the CDR3 is TGCGCCAGCAGCACCGGGACAGAGAACACCGGGGAGCTGTTTTTT. Protein product: CASSTGTENTGELFF.

This rearrangement joins TRBV19 to TRBJ1-1, with D uncertain. The V gene lost 6 bases and the J gene lost 3 bases, with 20 bases spanning the gap. Germline V gene data show CDR1 as LNHDA and CDR2 as SQIVND (reference sequence). The CDR3 has 16 residues. CDR3 amino acids: CASRDPLNFMDTEAFF. DNA for the CDR3: TGTGCCAGTAGAGATCCACTAAACTTCATGGACACTGAAGCTTTCTTT.

This clone was seen only a few times. The chain combines TRBV15 with TRBJ2-2; 8 positions match TRBD2. Germline assignment: CDR1 LNHNV and CDR2 YYDKDF (reference sequence). After removal of 3 bases from V and 5 bases from J, the junction contained 5 bases not matched to a gene. The CDR3 length is 15 residues. This CDR3 is CATSRLAGRTGELFF. CDR3 sequence (DNA): TGTGCCACCAGCAGGTTAGCGGGGCGTACCGGGGAGCTGTTTTTT.

The chain is built from TRBV5-6 and TRBJ1-3; 9 bases line up with TRBD1. The ends lost 4 bases at V and 7 bases at J; junction bases unmatched: 15. The germline V gene encodes CDR1 SGHDT and CDR2 YYEEEE. CDR3 size: 17 residues. CDR3 sequence (DNA): TGTGCCAGCAGCCGTAAACCGGGACAGGGAGTTGGGAACACCATATATTTT. The encoded protein is CASSRKPGQGVGNTIYF.

This sequence joins TRBV6-5 and TRBJ1-1; 9 bases fit TRBD1. CDR3 length: 14 residues. Per germline, CDR1 MNHEY and CDR2 SVGAGI. V gave up 7 bases and J gave up 4 bases; unmatched junction bases: 7. Written as DNA, the CDR3 is TGTGCCAGCACTGCACAGGGGGCGCGCACTGAAGCTTTCTTT. As protein: CASTAQGARTEAFF.

This chain links TRBV7-6 with TRBJ1-6, with 8 bases that match TRBD1. Germline CDR1 is SGHVS and CDR2 is FNYEAQ. CDR3 length equals 16 residues. The V segment lost 5 bases and the J segment 9 bases; nucleotides outside the gene matches: 12. The CDR3 DNA follows: TGTGCCAGCAGCGCCCGACAGGGGCAGGGGAGTTCACCCCTCCACTTT. Amino acids: CASSARQGQGSSPLHF.

The chain carries TRBV6-2 or TRBV6-3 and TRBJ2-7; D ambiguous. V was trimmed by 0 bases and J by 3 bases, leaving 15 bases between them. The germline gives CDR1 MNHEY, CDR2 SVGEGT. CDR3 length: 16 residues. The CDR3 bases are TGTGCCAGCAGTTACTCGAAGCTCGTGGGCCACTACGAGCAGTACTTC. It codes for CASSYSKLVGHYEQYF.

This chain uses TRBV6-4 with TRBJ2-4; possibly TRBD2 for D (6 bases). Germline V CDR1 and CDR2: MRHNA, SNTAGT. The CDR3 has 17 residues. Trimming took off 8 bases at V and 0 bases at J, with 20 bases between the two ends. The CDR3 protein is CASLDLGRGLAKNIQYF. The CDR3 DNA is TGTGCCAGCCTAGACTTGGGGCGGGGTTTAGCCAAAAACATTCAGTACTTC.

This clone came up a few times. The chain couples TRBV2 to TRBJ2-1; TRBD2 matches at 10 bases. The CDR3 contains 14 residues. The V gene's germline CDR1 is SNHLY and CDR2 FYNNEI. The junction had 4 bases not matched to a gene; V was cut back by 9 bases and J by 2 bases. The CDR3 spells CASGLAGAYNEQFF. CDR3 nucleotides: TGTGCCAGTGGTCTAGCGGGGGCCTACAATGAGCAGTTCTTC. The full variable domain, rest sourced from reference TRBV2 and TRBJ2-1, is EPEVTQTPSHQVTQMGQEVILRCVPISNHLYFYWYRQILGQKVEFLVSFYNNEISEKSEIFDDQFSVERPDGSNFTLKIRSTKLEDSAMYFCASGLAGAYNEQFFGPGTRLTVL.

The chain has TRBV14 and TRBJ2-7; tentatively, D is TRBD2 (5 bases). The CDR3 length is 14 residues. Germline V gene sequence: CDR1 SGHDN, CDR2 FVKESK. Trimming cost V 1 base and J 3 bases, with 10 bases left between them. CDR3 region: CASSQAGLHYEQYF. The CDR3 region has the DNA TGTGCCAGCAGCCAAGCCGGACTGCACTACGAGCAGTACTTC.

The V call is TRBV7-2, the J call TRBJ2-7; a possible D gene is TRBD2 (6 bases). In germline, CDR1 is SGHTA, CDR2 FQGNSA. The CDR3 sequence is 15 residues long. V lost 4 bases and J 6 bases, leaving 19 bases between the germline ends. In DNA form, the CDR3 reads TGTGCCAGCAGCTCCTCCGGGACTTCACGTCTCGAGCAGTACTTC. Its protein product is CASSSSGTSRLEQYF.

The gene calls are TRBV3-1 (or the pseudogene TRBV3-2) and TRBJ1-6; 10 nucleotides line up with TRBD1. The ends lost 1 base at V and 6 bases at J; junction bases unmatched: 0. The germline CDR1 and CDR2 sequences are LGHDT and YNNKEL (reference sequence). The CDR3 length is 15 residues. The CDR3 DNA follows: TGTGCCAGCAGCCAAGGGGACAGGGGTAATTCACCCCTCCACTTT. Translation gives CASSQGDRGNSPLHF.